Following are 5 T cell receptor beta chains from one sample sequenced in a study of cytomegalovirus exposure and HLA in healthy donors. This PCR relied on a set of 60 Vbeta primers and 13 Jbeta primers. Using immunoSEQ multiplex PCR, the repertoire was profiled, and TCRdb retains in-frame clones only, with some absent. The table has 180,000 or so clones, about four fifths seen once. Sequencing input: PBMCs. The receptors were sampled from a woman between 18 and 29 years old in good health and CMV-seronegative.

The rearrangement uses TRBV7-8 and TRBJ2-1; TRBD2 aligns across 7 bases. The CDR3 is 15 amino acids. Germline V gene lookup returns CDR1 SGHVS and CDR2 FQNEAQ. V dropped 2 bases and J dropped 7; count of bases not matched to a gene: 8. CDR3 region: CASSLRGLAENEQFF. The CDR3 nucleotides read TGTGCCAGCAGCTTACGCGGTCTAGCGGAGAATGAGCAGTTCTTC. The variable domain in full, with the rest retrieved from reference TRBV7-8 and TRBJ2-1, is GAGVSQSPRYKVAKRGQDVALRCDPISGHVSLFWYQQALGQGPEFLTYFQNEAQLDKSGLPSDRFFAERPEGSVSTLKIQRTQQEDSAVYLCASSLRGLAENEQFFGPGTRLTVL.

CDR3 coding DNA: TGTGCCACCCCAAATCCGGGACAGGGTGAGGAACTGTTTTTT. It codes for CATPNPGQGEELFF. This chain links TRBV2 with TRBJ1-4, with TRBD1 identical over 9 bases. CDR3 length equals 14 residues. The V gene end was trimmed by 10 bases and the J gene end by 12 bases; junction bases not matched to a gene: 15. Germline V gene sequence: CDR1 SNHLY, CDR2 FYNNEI.

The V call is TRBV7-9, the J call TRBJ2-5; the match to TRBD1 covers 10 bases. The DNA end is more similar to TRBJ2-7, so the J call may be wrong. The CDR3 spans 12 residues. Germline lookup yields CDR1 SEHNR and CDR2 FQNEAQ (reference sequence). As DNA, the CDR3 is TGTGCCAGCAGCAGGGACAGGGGCGAGCAGTACTTC. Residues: CASSRDRGEQYF.

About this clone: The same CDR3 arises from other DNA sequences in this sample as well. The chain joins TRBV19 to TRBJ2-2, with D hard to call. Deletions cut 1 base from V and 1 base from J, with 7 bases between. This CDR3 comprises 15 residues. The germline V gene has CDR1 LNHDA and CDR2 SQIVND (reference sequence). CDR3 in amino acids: CASSIGGRNTGELFF. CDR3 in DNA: TGTGCCAGTAGTATAGGAGGCAGGAACACCGGGGAGCTGTTTTTT.

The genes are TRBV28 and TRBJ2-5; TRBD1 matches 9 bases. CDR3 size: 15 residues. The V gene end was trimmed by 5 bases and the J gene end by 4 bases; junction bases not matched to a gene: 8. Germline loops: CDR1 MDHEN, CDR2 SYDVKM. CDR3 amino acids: CASSGFWGQGETQYF. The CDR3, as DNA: TGTGCCAGCAGTGGGTTCTGGGGACAGGGAGAGACCCAGTACTTC.